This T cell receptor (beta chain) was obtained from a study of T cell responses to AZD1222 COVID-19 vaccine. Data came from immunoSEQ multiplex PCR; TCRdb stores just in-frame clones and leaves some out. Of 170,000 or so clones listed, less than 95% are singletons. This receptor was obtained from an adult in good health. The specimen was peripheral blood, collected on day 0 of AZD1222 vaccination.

The CDR3 DNA sequence: TGCGCCAGCAGCCAAGACAGGGAGTTTGAAAAACTGTTTTTT. Translating it yields CASSQDREFEKLFF. This sequence joins TRBV4-3 and TRBJ1-4, with TRBD1 as a possible D gene (5 bases). This CDR3 contains 14 residues. The V and J ends lost 0 bases and 7 bases respectively, with 9 bases between them. The germline CDR1 and CDR2 sequences are LGHNA and YSLEER.